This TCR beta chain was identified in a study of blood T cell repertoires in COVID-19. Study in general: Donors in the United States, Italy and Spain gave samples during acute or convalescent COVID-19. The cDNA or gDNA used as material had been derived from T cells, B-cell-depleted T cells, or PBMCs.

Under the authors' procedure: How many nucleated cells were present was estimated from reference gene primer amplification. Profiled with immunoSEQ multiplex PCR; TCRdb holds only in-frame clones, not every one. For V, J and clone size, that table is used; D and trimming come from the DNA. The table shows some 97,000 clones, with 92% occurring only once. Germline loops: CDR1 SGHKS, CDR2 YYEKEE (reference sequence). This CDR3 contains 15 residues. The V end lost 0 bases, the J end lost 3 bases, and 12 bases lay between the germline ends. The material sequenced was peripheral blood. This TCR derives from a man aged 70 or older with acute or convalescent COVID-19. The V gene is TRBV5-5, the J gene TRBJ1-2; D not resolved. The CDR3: CASSLAPVPYYGYTF. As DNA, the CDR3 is TGTGCCAGCAGCTTGGCCCCAGTTCCCTACTATGGCTACACCTTC.